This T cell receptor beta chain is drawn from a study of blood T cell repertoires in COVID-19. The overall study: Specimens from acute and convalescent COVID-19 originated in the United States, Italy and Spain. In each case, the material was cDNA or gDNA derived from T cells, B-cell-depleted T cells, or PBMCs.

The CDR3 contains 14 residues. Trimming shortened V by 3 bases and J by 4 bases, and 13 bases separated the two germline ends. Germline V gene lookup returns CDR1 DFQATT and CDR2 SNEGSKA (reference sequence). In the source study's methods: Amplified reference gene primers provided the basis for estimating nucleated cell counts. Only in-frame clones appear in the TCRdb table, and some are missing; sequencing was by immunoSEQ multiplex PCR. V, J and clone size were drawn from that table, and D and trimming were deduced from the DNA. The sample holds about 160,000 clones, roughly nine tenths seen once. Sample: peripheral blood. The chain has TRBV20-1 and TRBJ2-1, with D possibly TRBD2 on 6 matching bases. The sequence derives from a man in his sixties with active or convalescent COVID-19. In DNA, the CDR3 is TGCAGTGCTAGTCCGGGACTGGGGTACAATGAGCAGTTCTTC. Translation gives CSASPGLGYNEQFF.